Given below is one TCR beta chain in context. Data came from immunoSEQ multiplex PCR; TCRdb stores just in-frame clones and leaves some out. The sample yields about 230,000 clones, 80% to 90% seen once. This specimen belongs to a study of blood T cell repertoires in COVID-19. Study-level information: The United States, Italy and Spain provided the acute and convalescent COVID-19 samples. In each case, the material was cDNA or gDNA derived from T cells, B-cell-depleted T cells, or PBMCs.

Material for sequencing was peripheral blood. The clonotype originates from a woman in her forties who had recovered from COVID-19.

CDR3 sequence reads: CASGFDRGQPQHF. The CDR3 DNA reads as TGTGCCAGCGGATTTGACAGGGGCCAGCCCCAGCATTTT. This chain uses TRBV12-3 or TRBV12-4 with TRBJ1-5; TRBD1 aligns across 8 bases. The CDR3 has 13 amino acids. The V segment lost 8 bases and the J segment 7 bases; nucleotides outside the gene matches: 7.